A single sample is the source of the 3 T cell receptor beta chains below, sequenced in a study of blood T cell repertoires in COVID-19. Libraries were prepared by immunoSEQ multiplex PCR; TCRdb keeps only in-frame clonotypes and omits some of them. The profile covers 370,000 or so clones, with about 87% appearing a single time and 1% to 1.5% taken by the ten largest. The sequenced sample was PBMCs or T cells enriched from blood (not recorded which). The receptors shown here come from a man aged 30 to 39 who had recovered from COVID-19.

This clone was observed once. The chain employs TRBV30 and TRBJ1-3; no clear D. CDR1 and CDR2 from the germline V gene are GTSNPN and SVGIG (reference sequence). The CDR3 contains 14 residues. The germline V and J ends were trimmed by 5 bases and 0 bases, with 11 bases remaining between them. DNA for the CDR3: TGTGCCTGGGCAGGATTTGACTCTGGAAACACCATATATTTT. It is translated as CAWAGFDSGNTIYF.

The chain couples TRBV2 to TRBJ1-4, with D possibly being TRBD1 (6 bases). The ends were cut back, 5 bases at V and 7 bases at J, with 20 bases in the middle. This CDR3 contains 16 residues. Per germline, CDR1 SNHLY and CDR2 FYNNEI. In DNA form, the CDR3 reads TGTGCCAGCAGTCCTCCTCTTACAGGGAATAGTGAAAAACTGTTTTTT. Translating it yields CASSPPLTGNSEKLFF.

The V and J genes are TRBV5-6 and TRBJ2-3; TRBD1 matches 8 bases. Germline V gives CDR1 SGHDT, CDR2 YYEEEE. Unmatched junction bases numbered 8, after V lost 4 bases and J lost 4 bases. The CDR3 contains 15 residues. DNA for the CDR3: TGTGCCAGCAGCCAGGACAGGGATGATGCAGATACGCAGTATTTT. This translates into CASSQDRDDADTQYF.